The clone carrying this T cell receptor beta chain came up many times. What it binds is not known. This entry belongs to a study of shared clonotypes between healthy human individuals. Study-wide points: Naive CD4 clonotypes overlapped across a handful of donors at roughly 5.1%.

Germline V gene sequence: CDR1 SGHDT, CDR2 YYEEEE. The CDR3 loop spans 14 amino acids. V shed 3 bases and J 4 bases; nucleotides not matched to a gene: 5. TCRdb's table, derived via immunoSEQ multiplex PCR, lists solely in-frame clones and lacks some. The data show about 1 million clones, approximately 68% seen once. The genes are TRBV5-6 and TRBJ2-5; 8 bases line up with TRBD1. The source material was memory CD4+ T cells sorted from blood. The subset: CD45RA-negative fraction. The clonotype comes from a man between 18 and 29 years old in good health. DNA for the CDR3: TGTGCCAGCAGCTCTTCCGGGACAGGAGAGACCCAGTACTTC. Amino acid sequence: CASSSSGTGETQYF.